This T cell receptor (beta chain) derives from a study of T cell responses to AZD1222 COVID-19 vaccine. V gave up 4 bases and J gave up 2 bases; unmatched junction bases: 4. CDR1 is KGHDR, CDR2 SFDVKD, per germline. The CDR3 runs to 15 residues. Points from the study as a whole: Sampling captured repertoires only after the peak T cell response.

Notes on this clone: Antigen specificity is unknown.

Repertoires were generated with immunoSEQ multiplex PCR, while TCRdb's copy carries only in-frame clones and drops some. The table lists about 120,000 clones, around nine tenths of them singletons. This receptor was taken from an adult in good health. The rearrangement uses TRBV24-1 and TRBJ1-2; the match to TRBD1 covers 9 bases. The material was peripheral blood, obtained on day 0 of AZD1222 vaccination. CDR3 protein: CATSDPGQGNYGYTF. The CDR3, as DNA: TGTGCCACCAGTGACCCGGGACAGGGAAACTATGGCTACACCTTC.